The T cell receptor beta chain under discussion was sequenced for a study of identical twins. TCRdb called the 5' RACE reads again in MiXCR, with one record for every CDR3 protein. The profile shows some 270,000 distinct CDR3 sequences, around 8.3% of them singletons. This clonotype was seen repeatedly, ten times or more. Germline lookup yields CDR1 MNHEY and CDR2 SMNVEV (reference sequence). The CDR3 totals 13 residues. V was shortened by 1 base and J by 2 bases, with 5 bases between the two germline ends. These data are also associated with another study on yellow fever vaccine responses in identical twins.

This TCR was sampled from a woman aged 18-35 years in good health. The rearrangement links TRBV27 to TRBJ2-5; D tentatively fits TRBD1 or TRBD2 (5 bases each). Sample: CD8+ T cells sorted from blood. The CDR3 region is CASSLWGQETQYF. CDR3 DNA sequence: TGTGCCAGCAGTTTATGGGGGCAAGAGACCCAGTACTTC.